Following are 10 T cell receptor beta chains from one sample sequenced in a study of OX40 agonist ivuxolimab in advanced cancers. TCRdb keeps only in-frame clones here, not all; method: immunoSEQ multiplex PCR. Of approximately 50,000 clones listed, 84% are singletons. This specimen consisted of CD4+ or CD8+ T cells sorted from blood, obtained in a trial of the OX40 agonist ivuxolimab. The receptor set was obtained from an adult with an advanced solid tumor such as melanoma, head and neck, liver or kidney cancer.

The CDR3 DNA reads as TGTGCCAGCGGGCGGGGGGGAGGTGAGACCCAGTACTTC. It is translated as CASGRGGGETQYF. V gene TRBV6-1 combines with J gene TRBJ2-5, with TRBD2 identical over 9 bases. The length of the CDR3 is 13 residues. Trimming cost V 8 bases and J 5 bases; bases outside gene matches: 6. CDR1 and CDR2 (germline): MNHNS, SASEGT.

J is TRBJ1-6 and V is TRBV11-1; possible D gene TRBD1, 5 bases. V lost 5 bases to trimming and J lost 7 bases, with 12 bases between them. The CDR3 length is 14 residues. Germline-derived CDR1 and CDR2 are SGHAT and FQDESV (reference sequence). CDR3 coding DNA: TGTGCCAGCAGCCTCCGGGACGGGAATTCACCCCTCCACTTT. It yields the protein CASSLRDGNSPLHF.

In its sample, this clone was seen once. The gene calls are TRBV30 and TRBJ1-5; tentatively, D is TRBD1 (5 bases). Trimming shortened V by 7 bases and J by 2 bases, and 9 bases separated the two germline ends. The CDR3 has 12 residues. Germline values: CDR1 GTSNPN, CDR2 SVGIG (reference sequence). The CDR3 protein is CAFGGGNQPQHF. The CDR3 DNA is TGTGCCTTCGGGGGGGGCAATCAGCCCCAGCATTTT.

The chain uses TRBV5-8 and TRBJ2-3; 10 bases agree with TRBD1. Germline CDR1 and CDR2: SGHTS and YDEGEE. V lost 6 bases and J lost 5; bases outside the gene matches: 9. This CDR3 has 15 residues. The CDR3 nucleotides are TGTGCCAGCACCCTGGACAGGGGGTTTGGAGATACGCAGTATTTT. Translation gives CASTLDRGFGDTQYF.

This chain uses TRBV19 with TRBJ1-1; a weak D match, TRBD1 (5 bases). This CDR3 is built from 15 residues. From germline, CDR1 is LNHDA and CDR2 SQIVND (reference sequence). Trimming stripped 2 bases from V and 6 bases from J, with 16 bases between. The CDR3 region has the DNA TGTGCCAGTAGTATAAGGACAATTAGTAATCCTGAAGCTTTCTTT. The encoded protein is CASSIRTISNPEAFF.

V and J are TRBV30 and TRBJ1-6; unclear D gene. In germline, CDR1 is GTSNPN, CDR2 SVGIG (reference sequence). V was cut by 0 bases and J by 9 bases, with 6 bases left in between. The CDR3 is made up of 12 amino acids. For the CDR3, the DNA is TGTGCCTGGAGTGTACGGGGTTCACCCCTCCACTTT. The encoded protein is CAWSVRGSPLHF. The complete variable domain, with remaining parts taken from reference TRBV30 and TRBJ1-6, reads SQTIHQWPATLVQPVGSPLSLECTVEGTSNPNLYWYRQAAGRGLQLLFYSVGIGQISSEVPQNLSASRPQDRQFILSSKKLLLSDSGFYLCAWSVRGSPLHFGNGTRLTVT.

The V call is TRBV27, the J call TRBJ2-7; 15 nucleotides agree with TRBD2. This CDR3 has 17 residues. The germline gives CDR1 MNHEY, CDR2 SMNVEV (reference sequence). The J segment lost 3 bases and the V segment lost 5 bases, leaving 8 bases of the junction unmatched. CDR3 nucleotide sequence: TGTGCCAGCAGTCTCCATCGGACTAGCGGGAGGGTCTACGAGCAGTACTTC. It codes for CASSLHRTSGRVYEQYF.

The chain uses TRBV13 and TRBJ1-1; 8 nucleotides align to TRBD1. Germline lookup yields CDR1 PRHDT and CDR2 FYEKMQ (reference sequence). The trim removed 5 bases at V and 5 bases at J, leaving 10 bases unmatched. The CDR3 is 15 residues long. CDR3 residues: CASSLLQGVGTEAFF. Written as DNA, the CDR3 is TGTGCCAGCAGCCTCCTACAGGGGGTGGGGACTGAAGCTTTCTTT.

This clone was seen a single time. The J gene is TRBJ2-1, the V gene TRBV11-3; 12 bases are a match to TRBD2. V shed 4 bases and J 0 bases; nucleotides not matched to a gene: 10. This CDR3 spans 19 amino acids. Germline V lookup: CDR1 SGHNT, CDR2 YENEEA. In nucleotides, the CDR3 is TGTGCCAGCAGCTCCCACACTAGCGGGAGGCTTAGCTCCTACAATGAGCAGTTCTTC. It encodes CASSSHTSGRLSSYNEQFF.

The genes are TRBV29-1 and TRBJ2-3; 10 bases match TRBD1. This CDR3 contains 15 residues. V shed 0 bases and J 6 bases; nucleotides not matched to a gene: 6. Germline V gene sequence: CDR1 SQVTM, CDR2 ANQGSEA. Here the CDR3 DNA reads TGCAGCGTTGAAGATGGGGGACAGGGGACGGATACGCAGTATTTT. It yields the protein CSVEDGGQGTDTQYF.